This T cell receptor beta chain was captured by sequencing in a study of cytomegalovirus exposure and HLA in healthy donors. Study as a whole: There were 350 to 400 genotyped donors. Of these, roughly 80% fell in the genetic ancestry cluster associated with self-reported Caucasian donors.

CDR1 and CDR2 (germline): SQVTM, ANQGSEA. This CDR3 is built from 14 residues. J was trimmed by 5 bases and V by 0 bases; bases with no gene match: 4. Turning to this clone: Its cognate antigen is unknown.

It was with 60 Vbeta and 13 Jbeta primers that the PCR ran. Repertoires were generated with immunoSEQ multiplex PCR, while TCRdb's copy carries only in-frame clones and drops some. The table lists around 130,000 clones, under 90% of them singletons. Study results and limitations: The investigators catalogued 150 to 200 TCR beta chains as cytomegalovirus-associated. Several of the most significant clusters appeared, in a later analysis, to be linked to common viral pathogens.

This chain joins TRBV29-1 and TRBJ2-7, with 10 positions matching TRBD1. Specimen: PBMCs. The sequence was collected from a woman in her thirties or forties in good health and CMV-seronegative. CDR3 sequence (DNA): TGCAGCGTTGAAGAAAGGGGGACAGGGGACGAGCAGTACTTC. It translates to CSVEERGTGDEQYF.